These 13 T cell receptor beta chains were sequenced from one sample in a study of blood T cell repertoires in COVID-19. Clones were read by immunoSEQ multiplex PCR, and TCRdb kept only the in-frame ones, dropping some. The table lists some 31,000 clones, about nine tenths of them singletons. The source material was peripheral blood. The origin of the receptors is a human donor with active COVID-19. The donor label of this sample is uncertain.

The chain uses TRBV7-3 and TRBJ2-1, with TRBD1 identical over 7 bases. V was pared by 5 bases and J by 5 bases, with 12 bases of the junction left unmatched. The CDR3 is made up of 16 amino acids. CDR1 SGHTA and CDR2 FQGTGA come from the germline V gene. Written as DNA, the CDR3 is TGTGCCAGCAGCGCACTCGGGACAGCCAAAGACAATGAGCAGTTCTTC. This translates into CASSALGTAKDNEQFF.

The CDR3 DNA follows: TGTGCCAGCAGGCCTATACAGGGGACTGAAGCTTTCTTT. This gives the protein CASRPIQGTEAFF. The chain links TRBV6-2 or TRBV6-3 to TRBJ1-1, with TRBD1 matching 7 bases. Germline CDR1 reads MNHEY; CDR2 reads SVGEGT. V shed 6 bases, J shed 5 bases, and the junction held 6 bases outside the gene matches. The CDR3 is 13 residues long.

This chain joins TRBV7-2 and TRBJ2-1, with 8 bases identical to TRBD2. The CDR3 contains 16 residues. V was pared by 3 bases and J by 5 bases, with 9 bases of the junction left unmatched. Per germline, CDR1 SGHTA and CDR2 FQGNSA. The CDR3 is CASSFDGTRGNNEQFF. CDR3 bases: TGTGCCAGCAGCTTCGACGGGACTAGGGGCAACAATGAGCAGTTCTTC.

This chain uses TRBV3-1 (or the pseudogene TRBV3-2) with TRBJ1-2, with a possible D match to TRBD1 (5 bases). Trimming pared 0 bases from V and 4 bases from J, leaving 12 bases between. The CDR3 is made up of 15 amino acids. The germline CDR1 and CDR2 sequences are LGHDT and YNNKEL (reference sequence). CDR3 sequence (DNA): TGTGCCAGCAGCCAAGATCGCCAGGGTGGCTATGGCTACACCTTC. Its translation is CASSQDRQGGYGYTF.

The chain employs TRBV3-1 (or the pseudogene TRBV3-2) and TRBJ2-3; D unclear. Looked up from germline, CDR1 is LGHDT and CDR2 is YNNKEL (reference sequence). The germline V and J ends were trimmed by 5 bases and 2 bases, with 5 bases remaining between them. The CDR3 runs 12 residues. The CDR3 DNA sequence: TGTGCCAGCAGCTTACTCACAGATACGCAGTATTTT. It translates to CASSLLTDTQYF.

The chain combines TRBV27 with TRBJ2-5; tentatively, D is TRBD2 (6 bases). Germline V gives CDR1 MNHEY, CDR2 SMNVEV (reference sequence). V was pared by 2 bases and J by 0 bases, with 13 bases between. The CDR3 has 16 amino acids. CDR3: CASSLAGMGYQETQYF. CDR3 DNA sequence: TGTGCCAGCAGTTTAGCGGGAATGGGGTACCAAGAGACCCAGTACTTC.

The genes are TRBV24-1 and TRBJ2-1; 7 bases agree with TRBD2. CDR3 size: 15 residues. CDR1 KGHDR and CDR2 SFDVKD come from the germline V gene. V shed 2 bases and J 4 bases; nucleotides not matched to a gene: 4. The CDR3 DNA reads as TGTGCCACCAGTGATTCGAGCGGGAATTACAATGAGCAGTTCTTC. This translates into CATSDSSGNYNEQFF.

The chain employs TRBV5-1 and TRBJ1-4; 8 nucleotides agree with TRBD1. The CDR3 is made up of 15 amino acids. Trimming took 1 base from V and 7 from J; bases not matched to a gene: 6. Looked up from germline, CDR1 is SGHRS and CDR2 is YFSETQ. DNA of the CDR3: TGCGCCAGCAGCTTGCACGGACAGGGAATTGAAAAACTGTTTTTT. It codes for CASSLHGQGIEKLFF.

The chain uses TRBV4-1 and TRBJ1-2, with TRBD1 identical over 9 bases. The CDR3 runs to 15 residues. The V gene's germline CDR1 is MGHRA and CDR2 YSYEKL. Trimming cost V 6 bases and J 2 bases; bases outside gene matches: 7. This chain's CDR3 is CASRPPGTGNYGYTF. In DNA form, the CDR3 reads TGCGCCAGCAGGCCCCCGGGGACAGGGAACTATGGCTACACCTTC.

This chain uses TRBV11-2 with TRBJ2-5; 7 bases agree with TRBD1. The V gene end was trimmed by 5 bases and the J gene end by 5 bases; junction bases not matched to a gene: 8. Germline V CDR1 and CDR2: SGHAT, FQNNGV. The CDR3 contains 14 residues. The CDR3 spells CASSQRGQSETQYF. DNA for the CDR3: TGTGCCAGCAGCCAAAGGGGACAGAGCGAGACCCAGTACTTC.

The DNA for the CDR3 is TGTGCCAGCAGCCCCCGAGGGGGGGATAACTATGGCTACACCTTC. As protein: CASSPRGGDNYGYTF. The V gene is TRBV5-4, the J gene TRBJ1-2; maybe TRBD1 (6 bases). The ends were cut back, 4 bases at V and 1 base at J, with 14 bases in the middle. Germline values: CDR1 SGHNT, CDR2 YYREEE (reference sequence). This CDR3 has 15 amino acids.

The V gene is TRBV19, the J gene TRBJ1-2; 9 bases map to TRBD1. V shed 7 bases and J 7 bases; nucleotides not matched to a gene: 16. Germline V gives CDR1 LNHDA, CDR2 SQIVND (reference sequence). This CDR3 spans 16 amino acids. The CDR3 spells CASTAGTGTFLRGYTF. The CDR3 DNA follows: TGTGCCAGTACCGCCGGGACAGGGACGTTCTTACGTGGCTACACCTTC.

The rearrangement uses TRBV10-3 and TRBJ1-5; a possible D gene is TRBD1 (6 bases). V lost 2 bases and J lost 10, with 15 bases in between. Germline V lookup: CDR1 ENHRY, CDR2 SYGVKD. The CDR3 extends over 14 amino acids. The CDR3 nucleotides read TGTGCCATCAGTGAGAGTGGAGGACAGCGACCCCAGCATTTT. This gives the protein CAISESGGQRPQHF.